These T cell receptor beta chains were read from a single sample in a study of shared clonotypes between healthy human individuals. The repertoire was sequenced with immunoSEQ multiplex PCR; TCRdb's copy has only in-frame clones and lacks some. The sample includes about 1,500,000 clones, roughly 96% seen only once; the top ten take roughly 1.2%. Sequencing was done on a sample of naive CD4+ T cells sorted from blood. The receptors here all came from a man aged 25 to 40 in good health. The CDR3 runs from the conserved cysteine through the conserved F or W. D genes are given only for firm matches. Expanded clones get a size class; other rows say once, few or many, or leave the size out.

NA,TRBV28,TRBJ2-1,TRBD2,CASSPTSGPYNEQFF,TGTGCCAGCAGTCCCACTAGCGGACCCTACAATGAGCAGTTCTTC
NA,TRBV9,TRBJ1-5,TRBD1,CASSAGTGPYSNQPQHF,TGTGCCAGCAGCGCCGGGACAGGGCCTTATAGCAATCAGCCCCAGCATTTT
NA,TRBV4-1,TRBJ2-3,NA,CASSYPGTEAVDTQYF,TGCGCCAGCAGCTACCCGGGGACCGAAGCGGTAGATACGCAGTATTTT
NA,TRBV6-4,TRBJ2-3,NA,CASSDSRGDTQYF,TGTGCCAGCAGTGACTCGAGAGGGGATACGCAGTATTTT
NA,TRBV19,TRBJ2-3,TRBD2,CASSIDSGSGDTQYF,TGTGCCAGTAGTATAGATAGCGGGAGTGGGGATACGCAGTATTTT
NA,TRBV7-9,TRBJ2-1,TRBD2,CASSLAGGLGNEQFF,TGTGCCAGCAGCTTAGCGGGAGGGCTTGGCAATGAGCAGTTCTTC
NA,TRBV19,TRBJ2-1,TRBD2,CASSIVVVAGVNEQFF,TGTGCCAGTAGTATAGTGGTGGTAGCGGGAGTCAATGAGCAGTTCTTC
NA,TRBV9,TRBJ1-3,NA,CASSGSSGNTIYF,TGTGCCAGCTCCGGGTCCTCTGGAAACACCATATATTTT
NA,TRBV14,TRBJ2-1,NA,CASSQGTASYNEQFF,TGTGCCAGCAGCCAAGGGACAGCCTCCTACAATGAGCAGTTCTTC
NA,TRBV7-2,TRBJ2-7,NA,CASSLSRYEQYF,TGTGCCAGCAGTTTAAGCAGGTACGAGCAGTACTTC
NA,TRBV18,TRBJ1-3,NA,CASSPPRRAGTTGNTIYF,TGTGCCAGCTCACCACCTAGGAGAGCCGGGACAACTGGAAACACCATATATTTT
NA,TRBV7-9,TRBJ2-1,NA,CASSPRDSSNEQFF,TGTGCCAGCAGCCCCCGGGACTCCTCCAATGAGCAGTTCTTC
NA,TRBV18,TRBJ2-1,TRBD2,CASSPPNGGGSYNEQFF,TGTGCCAGCTCACCGCCGAACGGGGGGGGCTCCTACAATGAGCAGTTCTTC
NA,TRBV18,TRBJ2-1,NA,CASSPPVLTSQFF,TGTGCCAGCTCACCACCGGTGCTAACCTCTCAGTTCTTC
NA,TRBV30,TRBJ2-5,NA,CAWSGGRPFGGETQYF,TGTGCCTGGAGTGGTGGGAGGCCTTTTGGTGGTGAGACCCAGTACTTC
NA,TRBV2,TRBJ1-2,NA,CASSEPVNYGYTF,TGTGCCAGCAGTGAGCCAGTCAACTATGGCTACACCTTC
NA,TRBV18,TRBJ2-7,NA,CASSPPDYFSEQYF,TGTGCCAGCTCACCACCGGACTATTTTTCCGAGCAGTACTTC
NA,TRBV10-1,TRBJ2-3,TRBD2,CASSKAGVAGGDTQYF,TGCGCCAGCAGTAAAGCCGGAGTAGCGGGGGGGGATACGCAGTATTTT
NA,TRBV4-1,TRBJ2-1,TRBD1,CASSQGQGAHNEQFF,TGCGCCAGCAGCCAAGGGCAGGGGGCCCACAATGAGCAGTTCTTC
NA,TRBV6-1,TRBJ2-7,NA,CASSAQPSSGEQYF,TGTGCCAGCAGTGCCCAACCATCATCGGGCGAGCAGTACTTC
NA,TRBV4-2,TRBJ2-3,TRBD2,CASSFGDSGSADTQYF,TGTGCCAGCAGCTTTGGGGATAGCGGGAGTGCAGATACGCAGTATTTT
NA,TRBV28,TRBJ1-4,TRBD1,CASTRDRVIEKLFF,TGTGCCAGCACCCGGGACAGGGTGATTGAAAAACTGTTTTTT
NA,TRBV19,TRBJ2-7,NA,CASTFGPGLEEQYF,NA
NA,TRBV28,TRBJ1-5,NA,CASSLSGFGNQPQHF,TGTGCCAGCAGTTTAAGTGGATTCGGCAATCAGCCCCAGCATTTT
NA,TRBV6-5,TRBJ2-1,NA,CASSYSAHRNEQFF,TGTGCCAGCAGTTACTCGGCTCATAGGAATGAGCAGTTCTTC
NA,TRBV7-3,TRBJ1-1,NA,CASGRRGGTEAFF,TGTGCCAGCGGCAGGAGGGGTGGAACTGAAGCTTTCTTT
NA,TRBV5-1,TRBJ2-5,NA,CASSLAPEETQYF,TGCGCCAGCAGCTTGGCCCCCGAGGAGACCCAGTACTTC
NA,TRBV5-4,TRBJ1-2,NA,CASSLVGTPNYGYTF,TGTGCCAGCAGCTTGGTGGGCACCCCTAACTATGGCTACACCTTC
NA,TRBV4-3,TRBJ1-1,NA,CASSQDHKQGRAEAFF,TGCGCCAGCAGCCAAGACCATAAACAGGGACGGGCTGAAGCTTTCTTT
NA,TRBV19,TRBJ2-1,TRBD2,CASSPGLAGGPGEQFF,TGTGCCAGTAGCCCGGGACTAGCGGGCGGCCCGGGTGAGCAGTTCTTC
NA,TRBV5-1,TRBJ2-5,NA,CASSLWGAGGADLETQYF,TGCGCCAGCAGCTTGTGGGGCGCTGGCGGAGCCGATCTAGAGACCCAGTACTTC
NA,TRBV5-5,TRBJ1-1,NA,CASTPGGMGTEAFF,TGTGCCAGCACCCCGGGGGGGATGGGGACTGAAGCTTTCTTT
NA,TRBV18,TRBJ1-5,NA,CASSPPPRAGGGNSNQPQHF,TGTGCCAGCTCACCACCCCCTCGGGCCGGGGGGGGAAATAGCAATCAGCCCCAGCATTTT
NA,TRBV19,TRBJ1-1,NA,CASSIGVRSRAFF,TGTGCCAGTAGTATTGGCGTGCGGTCTCGAGCTTTCTTT
NA,TRBV6-1,TRBJ2-1,TRBD1,CASIRNVLGDREQFF,TGTGCCAGCATTAGGAATGTTCTCGGGGACAGGGAGCAGTTCTTC
NA,TRBV5-1,TRBJ2-2,NA,CASSRGGWTGELFF,TGCGCCAGCAGTCGAGGCGGGTGGACCGGGGAGCTGTTTTTT
once,TRBV7-7,TRBJ1-2,NA,CASSLDRGYGYTF,TGTGCCAGCAGCTTAGATAGGGGCTATGGCTACACCTTC
NA,TRBV7-9,TRBJ1-2,NA,CASSMTGLYGYTF,TGTGCCAGCAGTATGACTGGCCTCTATGGCTACACCTTC
NA,TRBV4-2,TRBJ2-5,TRBD2,CASSQEASGGRGETQYF,TGTGCCAGCAGCCAAGAGGCGTCCGGCGGGAGAGGGGAGACCCAGTACTTC
NA,TRBV6-1,TRBJ1-3,NA,CASSDRGKGNTIYF,TGTGCCAGCAGTGACAGGGGTAAAGGAAACACCATATATTTT
NA,TRBV30,TRBJ2-5,TRBD2,CAFSSLAGGLMETQYF,TGTGCCTTTTCTTCACTAGCGGGAGGCCTGATGGAGACCCAGTACTTC